This TCR beta chain is from a study of graft-versus-host responses after intestinal transplantation. About the research overall: Among the recipients, transplants were multivisceral, liver-intestinal, or isolated intestinal. Anti-thymocyte globulin served as induction for all recipients, who then took tacrolimus and steroids for around 3 years.

The study, taken as a whole, reports: Declining HvG levels early post-transplant were linked to peak circulating GvH clone levels. GvH clones turned up in recipient marrow; some had shown up first in ileum or blood.

In regard to this clone: Its antigen is still unknown.

TCRdb's copy holds only in-frame clones and misses some; the assay was immunoSEQ multiplex PCR. The table shows about 85,000 clones, with about 91% occurring only once. This material consisted of unstimulated CD8+ T cells sorted from spleen or lymph node cells, taken before transplant. The sequence derives from a human donor who was the organ donor for an intestinal transplant.

In DNA form, the CDR3 reads TGTGCCAGCAGCTTGTCATACCGTACTAGCGGATACAATGAGCAGTTCTTC. Translating it yields CASSLSYRTSGYNEQFF. The chain employs TRBV5-6 and TRBJ2-1; 8 nucleotides match TRBD2. The V gene's germline CDR1 is SGHDT and CDR2 YYEEEE. With V trimmed by 1 base and J by 4 bases, 10 bases remained unmatched. CDR3 length equals 17 residues.